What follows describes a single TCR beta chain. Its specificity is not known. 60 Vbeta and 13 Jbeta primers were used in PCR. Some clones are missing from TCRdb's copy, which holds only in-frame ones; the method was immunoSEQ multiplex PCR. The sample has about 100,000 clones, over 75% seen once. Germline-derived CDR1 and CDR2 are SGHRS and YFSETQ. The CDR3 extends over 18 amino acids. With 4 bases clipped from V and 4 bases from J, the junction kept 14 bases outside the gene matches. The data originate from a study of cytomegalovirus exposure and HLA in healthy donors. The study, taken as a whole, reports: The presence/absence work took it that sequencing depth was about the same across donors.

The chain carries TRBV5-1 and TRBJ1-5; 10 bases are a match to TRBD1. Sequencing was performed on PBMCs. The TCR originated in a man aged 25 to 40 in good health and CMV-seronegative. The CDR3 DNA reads TGCGCCAGCAGCCCAGAACCTACCGGGACAGGGGCGAATCAGCCCCAGCATTTT. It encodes CASSPEPTGTGANQPQHF.